This is a list of T cell receptor beta chains from one sample in a study of cytomegalovirus exposure and HLA in healthy donors. Some clones are missing from TCRdb's copy, which holds only in-frame ones; the method was immunoSEQ multiplex PCR. This table has 95,000 to 100,000 clones, roughly three quarters appearing once. Sequencing input: PBMCs. Receptor source: a female donor in good health and CMV-seronegative. Each CDR3 is given with its conserved first and last residue. A D gene is named only where the DNA matches it firmly. Where a row states a size, it is once, few, many or the class of an expanded clone; other rows omit it.

CDR3 protein | CDR3 DNA | D gene | clone size | J gene | V gene
CSSSPLQGAGNTEAFF | TGTTCCAGCAGCCCCTTACAGGGGGCGGGGAACACTGAAGCTTTCTTT | TRBD1 | once | TRBJ1-1 | TRBV7-9
CASSYSEGYEQYF | TGTGCCAGCAGTTACTCGGAGGGGTACGAGCAGTACTTC | - | - | TRBJ2-7 | TRBV6-6
CASSTQGRDTEAFF | TGTGCCAGTAGCACACAGGGAAGGGACACTGAAGCTTTCTTT | - | - | TRBJ1-1 | TRBV19
CASSSIAPGSLEAFF | TGTGCCAGCAGTTCCATTGCTCCAGGCTCGTTGGAAGCTTTCTTT | - | - | TRBJ1-1 | TRBV6-5
CSARTGETQYF | TGCAGTGCTAGGACCGGGGAGACCCAGTACTTC | - | - | TRBJ2-5 | TRBV20-1
CASSLGSSYNSPLHF | TGCGCCAGCAGCTTGGGGAGCTCCTATAATTCACCCCTCCACTTT | - | - | TRBJ1-6 | TRBV5-1
CASSPPGNTEQYF | TGTGCCAGCAGTCCTCCGGGAAATACTGAGCAGTACTTC | - | once | TRBJ2-7 | TRBV27
CASSLVGTQNYEQYF | TGTGCCAGCAGCTTAGTAGGGACACAAAACTACGAGCAGTACTTC | - | - | TRBJ2-7 | TRBV7-6
CASIYRVNTEAFF | TGTGCCAGCATATACAGGGTGAACACTGAAGCTTTCTTT | - | - | TRBJ1-1 | TRBV28
CASSRGPKAPGYTF | TGTGCCAGCAGCCGAGGTCCCAAGGCTCCTGGCTACACCTTC | - | - | TRBJ1-2 | TRBV11-2
CASSRQHGGAVGYTF | TGTGCCAGCTCACGTCAACATGGGGGGGCCGTTGGCTACACCTTC | - | few | TRBJ1-2 | TRBV18
CAIGGGPEQYF | TGCGCCATCGGGGGGGGGCCCGAGCAGTACTTC | TRBD2 | few | TRBJ2-7 | TRBV10-1
CASSQERAIEGVDTQYF | TGTGCCAGCAGCCAAGAAAGAGCGATTGAGGGTGTAGATACGCAGTATTTT | - | - | TRBJ2-3 | TRBV14
CAWSLSSGRGEQYF | TGTGCCTGGAGTCTATCTAGCGGGAGGGGGGAGCAGTACTTC | TRBD2 | - | TRBJ2-7 | TRBV30
CASSLDGGNNEKLFF | TGTGCCAGCAGCTTAGACGGAGGGAATAATGAAAAACTGTTTTTT | - | - | TRBJ1-4 | TRBV7-6
CASGGQPRSEAFF | TGTGCCAGCGGGGGACAGCCGAGGTCTGAAGCTTTCTTT | TRBD1 | few | TRBJ1-1 | TRBV25-1
CASSFTGGDQPQHF | TGCGCCAGCAGCTTCACAGGGGGGGATCAGCCCCAGCATTTT | TRBD1 | few | TRBJ1-5 | TRBV5-1
CASSLGRLAGGLREQYF | TGTGCCAGCAGCTTAGGGAGACTAGCGGGAGGGCTACGCGAGCAGTACTTC | TRBD2 | - | TRBJ2-7 | TRBV7-9
CASSLFPYQETQYF | TGCGCCAGCAGCTTGTTTCCTTACCAAGAGACCCAGTACTTC | - | - | TRBJ2-5 | TRBV5-1
CASSNIRDRLPGELFF | TGTGCCAGCAGCAATATCCGGGACAGGTTACCCGGGGAGCTGTTTTTT | TRBD1 | - | TRBJ2-2 | TRBV5-4
CASSRAGGTEAFF | TGCGCCAGCAGCCGCGCCGGGGGCACTGAAGCTTTCTTT | - | many | TRBJ1-1 | TRBV4-3
CASSGDRREAFF | TGTGCCAGCAGTGGGGACAGGAGGGAAGCTTTCTTT | TRBD1 | - | TRBJ1-1 | TRBV6-1
CASSLDREAFF | TGCGCCAGCAGCTTGGATCGTGAAGCTTTCTTT | - | - | TRBJ1-1 | TRBV5-1
CASSYSTGGNQPQHF | TGTGCCAGCAGCTACTCCACAGGGGGAAATCAGCCCCAGCATTTT | TRBD1 | - | TRBJ1-5 | TRBV27
CSVETGDLRGYTF | TGCAGCGTGGAGACAGGGGATCTGCGTGGCTACACCTTC | TRBD1 | - | TRBJ1-2 | TRBV29-1
CATSSSLVAGCNEQFF | TGTGCCACCAGCAGTTCTTTAGTAGCGGGATGCAATGAGCAGTTCTTC | TRBD2 | - | TRBJ2-1 | TRBV15
CSVTGLAGVRSYEQYF | TGCAGCGTGACGGGACTAGCGGGAGTTCGGTCCTACGAGCAGTACTTC | TRBD2 | - | TRBJ2-7 | TRBV29-1
CASSLALQGHGYTF | TGCGCCAGCAGCTTGGCCCTCCAGGGTCACGGCTACACCTTC | - | - | TRBJ1-2 | TRBV5-1
CASSQDLWDREAFF | TGTGCCAGCAGCCAAGATCTCTGGGACAGGGAAGCTTTCTTT | TRBD1 | - | TRBJ1-1 | TRBV14
CASSFAGLIDEQFF | TGTGCCAGCAGCTTTGCAGGGTTGATCGATGAGCAGTTCTTC | - | once | TRBJ2-1 | TRBV7-3
CASSADRAGANVLTF | TGTGCCAGCAGCGCCGACAGGGCTGGGGCCAACGTCCTGACTTTC | TRBD1 | - | TRBJ2-6 | TRBV9
CASSLASGSTYEQYF | TGTGCCAGCAGTTTGGCTAGCGGATCTACCTACGAGCAGTACTTC | TRBD2 | - | TRBJ2-7 | TRBV27
CASSLRTGSSYNSPLHF | TGTGCCAGCAGCTTAAGGACAGGGAGCTCCTATAATTCACCCCTCCACTTT | TRBD1 | - | TRBJ1-6 | TRBV7-6
CASSRRGGSSTDTQYF | TGTGCCAGCAGCCGACGGGGGGGCTCCAGCACAGATACGCAGTATTTT | TRBD2 | - | TRBJ2-3 | TRBV4-2
CSVATGASYEQYF | TGCAGCGTTGCGACAGGAGCCTCCTACGAGCAGTACTTC | - | - | TRBJ2-7 | TRBV29-1
CASSSGQKDTQYF | TGTGCCAGCAGTTCCGGACAGAAAGATACGCAGTATTTT | - | - | TRBJ2-3 | TRBV2
CASSPVGGHQPQHF | TGTGCCAGCTCTCCAGTGGGGGGGCATCAGCCCCAGCATTTT | - | - | TRBJ1-5 | TRBV18
CASSVGGETEAFF | TGTGCCAGCAGCGTAGGGGGGGAAACTGAAGCTTTCTTT | - | - | TRBJ1-1 | TRBV9
CASSAGTASSGNTIYF | TGTGCCAGTAGTGCCGGGACAGCTAGCTCTGGAAACACCATATATTTT | TRBD1 | - | TRBJ1-3 | TRBV19
CASSLAQRGKSEQYF | TGCGCCAGCAGCTTGGCCCAGAGGGGGAAAAGCGAGCAGTACTTC | - | once | TRBJ2-7 | TRBV5-1